The rows below give T cell receptor beta chains drawn from one sample of a study of CD8+CD57+ T cells in acquired aplastic anemia. Each CDR3 protein gets one entry after TCRdb re-called the reads with MiXCR. Of 200,000 or so distinct CDR3 sequences listed, about half are singletons. Sequencing used sorted CD4+, CD8+, or CD8+CD57+ T cells (not recorded which) from PBMCs. The receptor set was obtained from a human donor with aplastic anemia. Both conserved end residues are part of each CDR3. The order of the fields is V gene, J gene, D gene, clone size, CDR3 protein, CDR3 DNA. D genes are given only for firm matches. Expanded clones are given a class, and other clones once, few, many or no size at all.

>TRBV25-1|TRBJ1-6|.|few
CASNGDGNSPLHF
TGTGCCAGCAACGGTGACGGTAATTCACCCCTCCACTTT
>TRBV20-1|TRBJ1-5|TRBD1|many
CSARATGGAYNQPQHF
TGCAGTGCTAGGGCGACAGGGGGTGCCTACAATCAGCCCCAGCATTTT
>TRBV20-1|TRBJ1-5|.|many
CSARGLAGAIANQPQHF
TGCAGTGCTAGAGGCCTGGCGGGGGCCATAGCAAATCAGCCCCAGCATTTT
>TRBV9|TRBJ2-5|.|many
CASSPYSGLGETQYF
TGTGCCAGCAGCCCCTACTCGGGTTTGGGGGAGACCCAGTACTTC
>TRBV7-9|TRBJ1-6|.|few
CASSISGGYSPLHF
TGTGCCAGCAGCATCTCCGGGGGCTACTCACCCCTCCACTTT
>TRBV29-1|TRBJ1-4|TRBD1|.
CSVARGTNEKLFF
TGCAGCGTAGCCAGGGGGACTAATGAAAAACTGTTTTTT
>TRBV10-3|TRBJ1-2|TRBD1|.
CAISVEGGARGYTF
TGTGCCATCAGTGTCGAAGGGGGCGCTAGGGGCTACACCTTC
>TRBV19|TRBJ1-5|TRBD1|few
CASSIDQDRGNQPQHF
TGTGCCAGTAGTATAGATCAAGACAGGGGAAATCAGCCCCAGCATTTT
>TRBV30|TRBJ2-1|.|few
CASLMSCSYNEQFF
TGTGCCTCCCTTATGTCCTGCTCCTACAATGAGCAGTTCTTC
>TRBV6-6|TRBJ2-5|.|many
CASRPPSQETQYF
TGTGCCAGCAGGCCCCCCTCGCAAGAGACCCAGTACTTC
>TRBV20-1|TRBJ2-1|TRBD2|many
CSAPLAGPYNEQFF
TGCAGTGCTCCTCTAGCGGGGCCCTACAATGAGCAGTTCTTC
>TRBV7-9|TRBJ2-1|.|.
CASSDRFQGNYNEQFF
TGTGCCAGCAGCGACAGGTTCCAGGGGAACTACAATGAGCAGTTCTTC
>TRBV19|TRBJ2-7|.|many
CASSTSRTVQGEQYF
TGTGCCAGTAGTACCTCCCGGACAGTGCAAGGGGAGCAGTACTTC
>TRBV18|TRBJ1-1|.|once
CASSPREGEDTEAFF
TGTGCCAGCTCACCGAGGGAAGGGGAGGACACTGAAGCTTTCTTT
>TRBV7-9|TRBJ2-7|TRBD1|.
CAIDSGQGYEQYF
TGTGCCATCGACTCAGGACAGGGGTACGAGCAGTACTTC
>TRBV20-1|TRBJ2-7|.|.
CSAGQGGSEQYF
TGCAGTGCAGGACAGGGCGGGAGCGAGCAGTACTTC
>TRBV19|TRBJ2-7|.|few
CASSQQGSEQYF
TGTGCCAGTAGTCAACAGGGTAGCGAGCAGTACTTC
>TRBV5-6|TRBJ2-7|TRBD2|many
CASSGRTSGYEQYF
TGTGCCAGCAGCGGGAGGACTAGCGGATACGAGCAGTACTTC
>TRBV19|TRBJ1-1|.|once
CASSIPLMNTEAFF
TGTGCCAGTAGTATTCCACTTATGAACACTGAAGCTTTCTTT
>TRBV15|TRBJ1-5|.|.
CATSREGHSNQPQHF
TGTGCCACCAGCAGGGAGGGGCATAGCAATCAGCCCCAGCATTTT
>TRBV28|TRBJ2-7|.|few
CASGGGGSPTYEQYF
TGTGCCAGTGGGGGAGGGGGCAGCCCCACCTACGAGCAGTACTTC
>TRBV7-9|TRBJ1-3|.|many
CASTRGLGNTIYF
TGTGCCAGCACCCGGGGGCTCGGAAACACCATATATTTT
>TRBV15|TRBJ1-6|TRBD1|.
CATSRGGDRDNSPLHF
TGTGCCACCAGCAGAGGGGGGGACAGGGATAATTCACCCCTCCACTTT
>TRBV25-1|TRBJ1-6|.|.
CASSDSQGGNSPLHF
TGTGCCAGCAGTGATTCACAGGGTGGTAATTCACCCCTCCACTTT